The clone carrying this T cell receptor beta chain is medium-sized. Its antigen is currently unknown. Cultured CD4+ T-cell DNA underwent Oncomine TCR Beta short-read sequencing. TCRdb recomputed calls from the PCR reads with MiXCR, one row per CDR3 protein. This table has over 15,000 distinct CDR3 sequences, roughly 40% appearing once. Germline CDR1 is SEHNR and CDR2 is FQNEAQ (reference sequence). V lost 5 bases and J lost 0, with 7 bases in between. There are 13 residues in the CDR3. These data are taken from a study of vaccination and CD4 T cells after COVID-19. Study findings and constraints: Researchers report that 304 of 307 vaccine-specific clones in convalescent patients proved spike mono-reactive. Convalescent patients displayed a median about 86% of reactive clones emerging only post-vaccination.

Treatment noted: roughly 11-day PBMC culture with coronavirus spike peptide pools or control peptides (ViraFEST assay). This receptor was obtained from a human donor who had recovered from COVID-19. The sample taken for sequencing was CD4+ T cells from blood, cultured in vitro. The gene calls are TRBV7-9 and TRBJ1-1; D is unresolved. Here the CDR3 reads CASSLDMNTEAFF. The CDR3 DNA is TGTGCCAGCAGCCTAGACATGAACACTGAAGCTTTCTTT.